The source of this T cell receptor (beta chain) is a study of T cell clonality in common variable immunodeficiency. Findings and limits, study-wide: The cause of increased CVID clonality remains unclear without subpopulation sequencing. In common variable immunodeficiency, TCR beta chains reportedly carried fewer deletions and N-nucleotide insertions.

CVID and control samples used equivalent genomic DNA input. Repertoires were generated with immunoSEQ multiplex PCR, while TCRdb's copy carries only in-frame clones and drops some. Sampling found about 40,000 clones, none seen once. This clone was seen a few times. Its antigen is currently unknown. Heparinized whole blood, about 4.5 to 8.5 ml, came from each donor. This receptor was identified in a person aged 18 to 75 in good health. Material for sequencing was peripheral blood mononuclear cells.

CDR3 residues: CASSDRQGSEQYF. The part of the CDR3 DNA that was read is TGTGCCAGCAGTGATAGACAGGGGAGCGAG. The V call is TRBV6-1, the J call TRBJ2-7, with 8 bases that match TRBD1. The CDR3 extends 3 residues past the end of the read, so its final part is completed from the germline J gene. J was trimmed by 6 bases and V by 3 bases; bases with no gene match: 4. The CDR3 is 13 amino acids. Germline V gene data show CDR1 as MNHNS and CDR2 as SASEGT.